This section outlines one T cell receptor beta chain sequence together with its context. The antigen remains unidentified. The J segment lost 5 bases and the V segment lost 1 base, leaving 6 bases of the junction unmatched. The V gene's germline CDR1 is LGHNA and CDR2 YNFKEQ. The CDR3 runs 16 residues. This entry comes from a study of CD8+ T cells in alopecia areata. cDNA prepared by RNA extraction and subsequent reverse transcription served as the template for sequencing. Produced via immunoSEQ multiplex PCR; TCRdb's table is partial and in-frame only. The table shows about 140,000 clones, with 65% to 90% occurring only once. Indicated treatment: oral pan-JAK inhibitor, 5-10 mg twice daily. The authors sorted CD4+ and CD8+ T cells from PBMCs. Broader study findings: In patients, TCRs were shared less clearly than in mice, and HLA may possibly be involved.

The chain employs TRBV4-2 and TRBJ2-1, with 9 positions matching TRBD2. This TCR derives from a human donor with alopecia areata. The source material was CD8+ T cells sorted from blood, sampled at week 4, from a patient treated with tofacitinib. CDR3 DNA sequence: TGTGCCAGCAGCCAAGGGACTAGCGTTTGGGACAATGAGCAGTTCTTC. Its translation is CASSQGTSVWDNEQFF.